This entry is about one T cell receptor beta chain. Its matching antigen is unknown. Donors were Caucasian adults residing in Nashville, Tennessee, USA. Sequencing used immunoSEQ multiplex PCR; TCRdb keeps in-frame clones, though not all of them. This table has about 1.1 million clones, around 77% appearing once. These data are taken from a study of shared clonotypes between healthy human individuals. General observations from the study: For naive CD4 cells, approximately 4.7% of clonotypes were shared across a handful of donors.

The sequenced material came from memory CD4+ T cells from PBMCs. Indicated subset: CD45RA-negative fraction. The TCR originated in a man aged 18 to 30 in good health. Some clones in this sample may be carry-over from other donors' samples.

The CDR3 DNA is TGTGCCAGCAGCTTGGGACTAGCGGGAGCGAAGTACTTC. Amino acid sequence: CASSLGLAGAKYF. J is TRBJ2-7 and V is TRBV7-3, with 14 nucleotides matching TRBD2. Germline-derived CDR1 and CDR2 are SGHTA and FQGTGA. J lost 11 bases, V lost 3 bases, and 3 bases had no gene match. There are 13 residues in the CDR3. Drawing the rest from reference TRBV7-3 and TRBJ2-7, the complete variable domain is GAGVSQTPSNKVTEKGKYVELRCDPISGHTALYWYRQSLGQGPEFLIYFQGTGAADDSGLPNDRFFAVRPEGSVSTLKIQRTERGDSAVYLCASSLGLAGAKYFGPGTRLTVT.